This is a list of T cell receptor beta chains from one sample in a study of T cells in Graves' hyperthyroidism and ophthalmopathy. From the multiplex PCR reads, TCRdb called clonotypes with MiXCR, one entry per CDR3 protein. The sample has about 250,000 distinct CDR3 sequences, 20% to 25% seen once. The material sequenced was blood. All receptors derive from a man aged 25 to 40 with Graves' ophthalmopathy. Each CDR3 is given with its conserved first and last residue. The order of the fields is V gene, clone size, D gene, J gene, CDR3 protein, CDR3 DNA. The D gene is left open where the match is weak. Rows give clone size only sometimes, using once, few, many, or a class for an expanded clone.

V: TRBV11-2
size: many
D: -
J: TRBJ1-6
CDR3: CASSSHDRYNSPLHF
DNA: TGTGCCAGCAGCTCACACGACAGATATAATTCACCCCTCCACTTT

V: TRBV12-3/TRBV12-4
size: -
D: -
J: TRBJ1-3
CDR3: CASSNLGSSSGNTIYF
DNA: TGTGCCAGCAGTAATCTAGGGTCCTCCTCAGGGAACACCATATATTTT

V: TRBV11-1
size: -
D: -
J: TRBJ2-3
CDR3: CAGYTGGTQYF
DNA: TGTGCCGGCTATACTGGGGGCACGCAGTATTTT

V: TRBV19
size: -
D: -
J: TRBJ1-4
CDR3: CASSMGPGKEKLFF
DNA: TGTGCCAGTAGTATGGGACCAGGAAAGGAAAAACTGTTTTTT

V: TRBV6-1
size: once
D: TRBD2
J: TRBJ2-1
CDR3: CASRTSGRANDQFF
DNA: TGTGCCAGCAGGACTAGCGGGAGGGCCAATGACCAGTTCTTC

V: TRBV28
size: few
D: TRBD1
J: TRBJ1-2
CDR3: CASSLRDRAGGYTF
DNA: TGTGCCAGCAGTTTAAGGGACAGGGCGGGCGGCTACACCTTC

V: TRBV2
size: -
D: -
J: TRBJ1-6
CDR3: CASSARGGRQAGSPLHF
DNA: TGTGCCAGCAGCGCTCGGGGGGGACGGCAGGCCGGTTCACCCCTCCACTTT

V: TRBV27
size: -
D: -
J: TRBJ2-6
CDR3: CASSFVLANSGANVLTF
DNA: TGTGCCAGCAGTTTCGTCCTAGCGAACTCTGGGGCCAACGTCCTGACTTTC

V: TRBV7-6
size: many
D: -
J: TRBJ2-1
CDR3: CASSPGLGSYNEQFF
DNA: TGTGCCAGCAGTCCTGGACTCGGCTCCTACAATGAGCAGTTCTTC

V: TRBV20-1
size: -
D: -
J: TRBJ2-1
CDR3: CSGRVAGMSSYNEQFF
DNA: TGCAGTGGCCGCGTCGCAGGAATGAGCTCCTACAATGAGCAGTTCTTC